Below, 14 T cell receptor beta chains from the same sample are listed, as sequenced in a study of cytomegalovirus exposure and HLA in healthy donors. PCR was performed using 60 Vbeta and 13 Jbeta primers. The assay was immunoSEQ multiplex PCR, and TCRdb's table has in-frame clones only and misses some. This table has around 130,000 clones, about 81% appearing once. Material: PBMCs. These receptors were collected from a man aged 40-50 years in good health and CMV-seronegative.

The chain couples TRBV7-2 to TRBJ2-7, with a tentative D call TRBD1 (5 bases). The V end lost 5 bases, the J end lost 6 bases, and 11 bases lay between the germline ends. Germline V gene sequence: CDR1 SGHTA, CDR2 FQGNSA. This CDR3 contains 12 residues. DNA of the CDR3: TGTGCCAGCAGCAGGGGCTGGGGCGAGCAGTACTTC. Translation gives CASSRGWGEQYF.

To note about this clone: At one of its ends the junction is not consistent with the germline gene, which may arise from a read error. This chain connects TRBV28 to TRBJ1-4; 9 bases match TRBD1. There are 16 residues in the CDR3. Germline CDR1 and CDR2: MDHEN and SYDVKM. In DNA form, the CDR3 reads TGTGCCGGCAGTCTGTCCCACGGGACAGGGAATGAAAAACTGTTTTTT. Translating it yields CAGSLSHGTGNEKLFF.

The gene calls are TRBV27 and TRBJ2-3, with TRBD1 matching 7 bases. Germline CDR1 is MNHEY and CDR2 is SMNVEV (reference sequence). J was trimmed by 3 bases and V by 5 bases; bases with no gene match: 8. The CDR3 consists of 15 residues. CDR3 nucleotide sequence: TGTGCCAGCAGTACGTGGACAGGTGGAACAGATACGCAGTATTTT. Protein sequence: CASSTWTGGTDTQYF.

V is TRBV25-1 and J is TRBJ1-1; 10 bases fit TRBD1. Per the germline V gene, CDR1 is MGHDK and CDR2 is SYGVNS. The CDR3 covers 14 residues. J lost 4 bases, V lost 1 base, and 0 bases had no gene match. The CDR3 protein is CASSEWTGGTEAFF. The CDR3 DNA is TGTGCCAGCAGTGAATGGACAGGGGGCACTGAAGCTTTCTTT.

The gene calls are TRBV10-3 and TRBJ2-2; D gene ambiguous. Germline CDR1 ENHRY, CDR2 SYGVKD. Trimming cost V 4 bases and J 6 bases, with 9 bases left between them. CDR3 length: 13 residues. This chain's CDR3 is CAISGQRSGELFF. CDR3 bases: TGTGCCATCAGTGGTCAGCGATCCGGGGAGCTGTTTTTT.

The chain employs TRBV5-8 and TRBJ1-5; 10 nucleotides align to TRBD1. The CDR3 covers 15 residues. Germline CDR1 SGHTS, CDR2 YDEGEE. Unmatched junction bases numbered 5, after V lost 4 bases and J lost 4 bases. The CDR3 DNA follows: TGTGCCAGCAGCCGGGACAGGGGAGGGAATCAGCCCCAGCATTTT. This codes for CASSRDRGGNQPQHF.

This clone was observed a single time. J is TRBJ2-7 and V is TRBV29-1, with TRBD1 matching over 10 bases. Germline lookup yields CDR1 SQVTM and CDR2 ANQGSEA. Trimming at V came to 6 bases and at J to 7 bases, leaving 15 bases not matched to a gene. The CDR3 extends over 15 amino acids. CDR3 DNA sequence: TGCAGCGTCAACGCCCGGGACAGGGGCGCGTGGGAGCAGTACTTC. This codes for CSVNARDRGAWEQYF.

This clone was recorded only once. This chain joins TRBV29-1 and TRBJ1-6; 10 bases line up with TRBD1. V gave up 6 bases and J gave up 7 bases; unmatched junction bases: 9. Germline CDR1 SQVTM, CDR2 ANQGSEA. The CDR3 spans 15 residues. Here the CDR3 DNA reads TGCAGCGTGCGAACCGGGACAGGGGTCAATTCACCCCTCCACTTT. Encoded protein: CSVRTGTGVNSPLHF.

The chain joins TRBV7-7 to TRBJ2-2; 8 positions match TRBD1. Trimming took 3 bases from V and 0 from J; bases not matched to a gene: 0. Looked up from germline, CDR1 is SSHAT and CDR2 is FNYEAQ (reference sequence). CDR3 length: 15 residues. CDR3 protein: CASSLTGANTGELFF. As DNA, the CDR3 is TGTGCCAGCAGCTTGACAGGGGCGAACACCGGGGAGCTGTTTTTT.

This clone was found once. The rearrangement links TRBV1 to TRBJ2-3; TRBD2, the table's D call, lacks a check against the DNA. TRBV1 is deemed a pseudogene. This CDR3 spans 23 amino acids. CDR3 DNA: TGCACCAGCAGCCAAGATCGGGCCTCAGAACTAGCGGGAGAATATCCTTTGGCAGATACGCAGTATTTT. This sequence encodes CTSSQDRASELAGEYPLADTQYF.

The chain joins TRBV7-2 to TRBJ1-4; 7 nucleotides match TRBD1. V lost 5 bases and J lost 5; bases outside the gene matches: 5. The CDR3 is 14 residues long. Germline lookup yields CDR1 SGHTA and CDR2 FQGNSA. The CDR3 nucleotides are TGTGCCAGCAGCGTGGGGACAGCAAATGAAAAACTGTTTTTT. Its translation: CASSVGTANEKLFF.

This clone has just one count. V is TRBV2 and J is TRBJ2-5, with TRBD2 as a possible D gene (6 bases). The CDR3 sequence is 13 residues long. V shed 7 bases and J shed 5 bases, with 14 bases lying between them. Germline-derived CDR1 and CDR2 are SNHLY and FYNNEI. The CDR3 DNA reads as TGTGCCAGCATGTCGGGGGTCAGGGAGACCCAGTACTTC. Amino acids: CASMSGVRETQYF.

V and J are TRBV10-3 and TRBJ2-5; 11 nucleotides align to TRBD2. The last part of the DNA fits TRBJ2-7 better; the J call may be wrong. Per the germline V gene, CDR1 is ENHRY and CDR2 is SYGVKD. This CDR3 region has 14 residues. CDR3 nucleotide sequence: TGTGCCATCAGCGGACTAGCGGGCGACTACGAGCAGTACTTC. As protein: CAISGLAGDYEQYF.

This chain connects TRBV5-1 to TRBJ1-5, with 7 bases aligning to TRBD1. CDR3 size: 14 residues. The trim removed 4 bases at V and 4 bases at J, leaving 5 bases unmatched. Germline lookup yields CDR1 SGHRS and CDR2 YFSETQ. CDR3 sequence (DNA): TGCGCCAGCAGCACCGGGACAGCGAATCAGCCCCAGCATTTT. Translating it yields CASSTGTANQPQHF.